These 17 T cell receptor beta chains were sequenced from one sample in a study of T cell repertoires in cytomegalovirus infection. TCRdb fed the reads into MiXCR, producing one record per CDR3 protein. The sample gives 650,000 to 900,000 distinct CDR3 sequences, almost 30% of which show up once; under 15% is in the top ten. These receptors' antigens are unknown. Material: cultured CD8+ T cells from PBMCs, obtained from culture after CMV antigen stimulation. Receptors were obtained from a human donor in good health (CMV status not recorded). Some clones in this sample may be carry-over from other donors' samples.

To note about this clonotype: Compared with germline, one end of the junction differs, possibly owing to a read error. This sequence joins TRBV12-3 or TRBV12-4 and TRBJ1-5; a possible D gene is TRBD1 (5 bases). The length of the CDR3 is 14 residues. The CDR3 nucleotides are TGTGTCAGCAGTTTAGAAGGGGCAGGCCAGCCCCAGCATTTT. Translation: CVSSLEGAGQPQHF.

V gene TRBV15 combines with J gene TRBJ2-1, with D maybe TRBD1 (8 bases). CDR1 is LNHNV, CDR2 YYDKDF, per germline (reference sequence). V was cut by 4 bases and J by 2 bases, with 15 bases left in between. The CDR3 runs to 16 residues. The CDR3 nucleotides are TGTGCCACCAGCAAACACAGGGGGGGGACCTACAATGAGCAGTTCTTC. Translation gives CATSKHRGGTYNEQFF.

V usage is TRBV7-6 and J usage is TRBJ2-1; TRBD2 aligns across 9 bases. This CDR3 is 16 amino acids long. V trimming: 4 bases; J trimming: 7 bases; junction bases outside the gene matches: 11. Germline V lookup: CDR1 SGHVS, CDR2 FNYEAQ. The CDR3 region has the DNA TGTGCCAGCAGCTCTCGGGGGGCGGGGGGGAAAAATGAGCAGTTCTTC. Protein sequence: CASSSRGAGGKNEQFF.

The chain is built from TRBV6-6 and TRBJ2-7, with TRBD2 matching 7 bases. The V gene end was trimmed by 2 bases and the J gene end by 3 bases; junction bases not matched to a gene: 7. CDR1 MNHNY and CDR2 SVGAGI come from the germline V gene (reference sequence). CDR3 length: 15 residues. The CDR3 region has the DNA TGTGCCAGCAGTTACGTAACTAGCGCTCACTACGAGCAGTACTTC. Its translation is CASSYVTSAHYEQYF.

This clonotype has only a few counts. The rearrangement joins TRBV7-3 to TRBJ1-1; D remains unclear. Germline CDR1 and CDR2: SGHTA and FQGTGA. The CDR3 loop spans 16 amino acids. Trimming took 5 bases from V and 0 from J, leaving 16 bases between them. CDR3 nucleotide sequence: TGTGCCAGCAGCCGAACCGGGCAGGCTCTGAACACTGAAGCTTTCTTT. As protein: CASSRTGQALNTEAFF. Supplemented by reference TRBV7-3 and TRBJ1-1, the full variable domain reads GAGVSQTPSNKVTEKGKYVELRCDPISGHTALYWYRQSLGQGPEFLIYFQGTGAADDSGLPNDRFFAVRPEGSVSTLKIQRTERGDSAVYLCASSRTGQALNTEAFFGQGTRLTVV.

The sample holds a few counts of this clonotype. This CDR3 reads CASSPVRDGASTDTQYF. In DNA, the CDR3 is TGTGCCAGCTCGCCGGTACGGGACGGAGCTAGCACAGATACGCAGTATTTT. V usage is TRBV18 and J usage is TRBJ2-3; D is tentatively TRBD1 or TRBD2 (5 bases each). This CDR3 comprises 17 residues. Looked up from germline, CDR1 is KGHSH and CDR2 is LQKENI. Trimming shortened V by 6 bases and J by 0 bases, and 19 bases separated the two germline ends.

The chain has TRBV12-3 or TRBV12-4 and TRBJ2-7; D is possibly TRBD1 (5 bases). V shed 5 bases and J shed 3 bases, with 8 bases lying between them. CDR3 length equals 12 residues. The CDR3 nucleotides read TGTGCCAGCAGTACGGACAACTACGAGCAGTACTTC. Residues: CASSTDNYEQYF.

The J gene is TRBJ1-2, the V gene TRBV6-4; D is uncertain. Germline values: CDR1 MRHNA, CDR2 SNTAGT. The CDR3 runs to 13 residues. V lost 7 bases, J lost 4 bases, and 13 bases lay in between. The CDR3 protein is CASIGSRAYGYTF. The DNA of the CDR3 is TGTGCCAGCATAGGGTCTCGGGCCTATGGCTACACCTTC.

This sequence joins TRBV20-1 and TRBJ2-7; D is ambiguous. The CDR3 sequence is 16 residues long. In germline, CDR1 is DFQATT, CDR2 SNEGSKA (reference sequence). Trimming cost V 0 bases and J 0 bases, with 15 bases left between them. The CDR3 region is CSARDKGSIHSYEQYV. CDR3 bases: TGCAGTGCTAGAGATAAAGGCAGCATTCACTCCTACGAGCAGTACGTC.

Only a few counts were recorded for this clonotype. In nucleotides, the CDR3 is TGTGCCAGCAGTGGGACAGTTGATACGCAGTATTTT. It codes for CASSGTVDTQYF. The chain combines TRBV2 with TRBJ2-3; D may be TRBD1 (6 bases). Per the germline V gene, CDR1 is SNHLY and CDR2 is FYNNEI. CDR3 size: 12 residues. Trimming shortened V by 4 bases and J by 6 bases, and 8 bases separated the two germline ends.

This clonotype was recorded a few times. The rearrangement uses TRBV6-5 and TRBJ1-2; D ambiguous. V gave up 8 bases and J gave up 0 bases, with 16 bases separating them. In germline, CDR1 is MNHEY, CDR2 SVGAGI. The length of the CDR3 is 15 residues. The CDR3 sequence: CASGRDPAPNYGYTF. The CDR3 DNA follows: TGTGCCAGCGGGCGAGACCCTGCCCCTAACTATGGCTACACCTTC.

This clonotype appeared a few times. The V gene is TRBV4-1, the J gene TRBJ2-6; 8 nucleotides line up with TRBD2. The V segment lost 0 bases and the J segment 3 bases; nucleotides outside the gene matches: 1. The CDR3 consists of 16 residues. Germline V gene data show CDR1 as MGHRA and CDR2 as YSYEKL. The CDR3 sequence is CASSQESGSGANVLTF. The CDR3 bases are TGCGCCAGCAGCCAAGAGAGCGGGAGTGGGGCCAACGTCCTGACTTTC.

This CDR3 is CASSLGAGGYGYTF. CDR3 coding DNA: TGCGCCAGCAGTCTGGGGGCCGGGGGGTATGGCTACACCTTC. The rearrangement links TRBV10-2 to TRBJ1-2, with D perhaps matching TRBD1 (6 bases). The CDR3 loop spans 14 amino acids. V lost 5 bases and J lost 5, with 15 bases in between. The germline V gene encodes CDR1 WSHSY and CDR2 SAAADI.

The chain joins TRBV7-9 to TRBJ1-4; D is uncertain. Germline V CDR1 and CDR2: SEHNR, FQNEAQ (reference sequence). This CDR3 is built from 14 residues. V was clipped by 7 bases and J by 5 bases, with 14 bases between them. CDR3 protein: CASNQVGGNEKLFF. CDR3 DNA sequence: TGTGCCAGCAATCAAGTGGGAGGGAATGAAAAACTGTTTTTT.

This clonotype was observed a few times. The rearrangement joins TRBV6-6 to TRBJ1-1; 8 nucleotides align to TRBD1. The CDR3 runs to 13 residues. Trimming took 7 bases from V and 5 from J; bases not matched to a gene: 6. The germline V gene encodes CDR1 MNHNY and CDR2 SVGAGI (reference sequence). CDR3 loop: CASIKDRETEAFF. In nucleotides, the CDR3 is TGTGCCAGCATCAAGGACAGGGAAACTGAAGCTTTCTTT.

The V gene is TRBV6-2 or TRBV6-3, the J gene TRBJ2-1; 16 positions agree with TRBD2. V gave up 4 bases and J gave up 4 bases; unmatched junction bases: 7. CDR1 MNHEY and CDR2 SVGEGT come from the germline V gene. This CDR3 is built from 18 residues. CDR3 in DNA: TGTGCCAGCAGTTTCTTGGGGACTAGCGGGGGGGATTACAATGAGCAGTTCTTC. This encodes CASSFLGTSGGDYNEQFF.

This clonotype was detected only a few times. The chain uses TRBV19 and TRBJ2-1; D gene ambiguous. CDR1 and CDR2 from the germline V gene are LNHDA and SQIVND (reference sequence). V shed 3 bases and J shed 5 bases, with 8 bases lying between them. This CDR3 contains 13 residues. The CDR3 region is CASSISFNNEQFF. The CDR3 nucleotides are TGTGCCAGTAGTATTAGCTTTAACAATGAGCAGTTCTTC.